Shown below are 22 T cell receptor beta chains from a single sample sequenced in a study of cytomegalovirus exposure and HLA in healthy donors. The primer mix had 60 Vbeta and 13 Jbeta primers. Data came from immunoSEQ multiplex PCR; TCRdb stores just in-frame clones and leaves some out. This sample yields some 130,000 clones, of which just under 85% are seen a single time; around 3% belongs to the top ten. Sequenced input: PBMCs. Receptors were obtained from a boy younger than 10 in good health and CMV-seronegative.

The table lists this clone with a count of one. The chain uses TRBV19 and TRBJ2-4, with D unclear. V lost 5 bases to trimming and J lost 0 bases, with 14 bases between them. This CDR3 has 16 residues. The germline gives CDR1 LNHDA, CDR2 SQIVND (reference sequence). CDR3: CASSRADTLAKNIQYF. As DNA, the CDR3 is TGTGCCAGTAGTCGTGCAGACACTTTAGCCAAAAACATTCAGTACTTC.

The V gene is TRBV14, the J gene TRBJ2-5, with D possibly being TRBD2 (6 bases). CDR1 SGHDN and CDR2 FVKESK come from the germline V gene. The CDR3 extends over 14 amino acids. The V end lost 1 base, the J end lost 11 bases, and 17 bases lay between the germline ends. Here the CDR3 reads CASSQVGSLREQYF. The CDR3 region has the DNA TGTGCCAGCAGCCAAGTCGGGTCACTCCGGGAGCAGTACTTC. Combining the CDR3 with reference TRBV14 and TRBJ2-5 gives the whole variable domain EAGVTQFPSHSVIEKGQTVTLRCDPISGHDNLYWYRRVMGKEIKFLLHFVKESKQDESGMPNNRFLAERTGGTYSTLKVQPAELEDSGVYFCASSQVGSLREQYFGPGTRLLVL.

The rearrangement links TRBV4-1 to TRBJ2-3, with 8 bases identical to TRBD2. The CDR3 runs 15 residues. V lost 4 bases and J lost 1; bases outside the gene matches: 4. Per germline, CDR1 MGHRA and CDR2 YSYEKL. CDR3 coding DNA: TGCGCCAGCAGCCCCCCAGCGGGAGGCACAGATACGCAGTATTTT. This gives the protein CASSPPAGGTDTQYF.

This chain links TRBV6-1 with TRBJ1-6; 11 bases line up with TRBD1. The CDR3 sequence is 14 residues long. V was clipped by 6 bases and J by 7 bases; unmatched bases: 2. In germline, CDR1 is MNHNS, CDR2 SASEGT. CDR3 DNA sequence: TGTGCCAGCAGAGGGACAGGGGGAAATTCACCCCTCCACTTT. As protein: CASRGTGGNSPLHF.

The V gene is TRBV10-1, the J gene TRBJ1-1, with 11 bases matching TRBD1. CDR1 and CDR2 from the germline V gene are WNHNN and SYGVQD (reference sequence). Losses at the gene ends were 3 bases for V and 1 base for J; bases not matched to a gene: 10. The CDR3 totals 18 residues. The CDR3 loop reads CASSDHRDRGIKNTEAFF. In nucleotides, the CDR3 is TGCGCCAGCAGTGATCACCGGGACAGGGGGATTAAGAACACTGAAGCTTTCTTT.

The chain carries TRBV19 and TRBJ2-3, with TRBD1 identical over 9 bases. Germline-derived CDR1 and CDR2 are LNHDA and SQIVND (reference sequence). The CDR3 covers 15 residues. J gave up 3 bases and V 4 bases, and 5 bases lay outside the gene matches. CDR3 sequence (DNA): TGTGCCAGTAGTAAGGGACAGGGATTGACAGATACGCAGTATTTT. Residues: CASSKGQGLTDTQYF.

The CDR3 DNA follows: TGTGCCAGCAGCGTAACAGGGCCTTACATGCGGCCCTACGAGCAGTACGTC. Amino acid sequence: CASSVTGPYMRPYEQYV. This chain joins TRBV9 and TRBJ2-7; D is possibly TRBD1 (6 bases). The CDR3 sequence is 17 residues long. Germline CDR1 and CDR2: SGDLS and YYNGEE. Trimming removed 1 base at V and 2 bases at J, with 19 bases between.

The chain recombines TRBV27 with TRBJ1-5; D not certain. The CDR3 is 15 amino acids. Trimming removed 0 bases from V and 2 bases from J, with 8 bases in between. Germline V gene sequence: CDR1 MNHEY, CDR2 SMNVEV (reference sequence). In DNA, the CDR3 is TGTGCCAGCAGTTTATCCTGGTCGGGCAATCAGCCCCAGCATTTT. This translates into CASSLSWSGNQPQHF.

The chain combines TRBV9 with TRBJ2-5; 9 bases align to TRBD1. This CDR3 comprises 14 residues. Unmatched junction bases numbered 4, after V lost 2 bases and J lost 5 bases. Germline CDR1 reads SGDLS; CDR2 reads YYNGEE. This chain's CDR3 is CASSVGTGRETQYF. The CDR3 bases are TGTGCCAGCAGCGTTGGGACAGGGAGGGAGACCCAGTACTTC.

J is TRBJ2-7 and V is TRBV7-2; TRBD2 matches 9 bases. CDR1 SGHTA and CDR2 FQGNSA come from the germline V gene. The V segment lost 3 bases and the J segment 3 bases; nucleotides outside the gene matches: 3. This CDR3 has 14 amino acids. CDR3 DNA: TGTGCCAGCAGCTTGACTAGCGGCTACTACGAGCAGTACGTC. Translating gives CASSLTSGYYEQYV.

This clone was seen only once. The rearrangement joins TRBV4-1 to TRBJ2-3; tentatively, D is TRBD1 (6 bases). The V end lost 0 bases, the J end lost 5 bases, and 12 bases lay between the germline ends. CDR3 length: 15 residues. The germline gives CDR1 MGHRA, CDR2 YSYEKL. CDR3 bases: TGCGCCAGCAGCCAAGATAACAGGGTTATAGATACGCAGTATTTT. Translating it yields CASSQDNRVIDTQYF.

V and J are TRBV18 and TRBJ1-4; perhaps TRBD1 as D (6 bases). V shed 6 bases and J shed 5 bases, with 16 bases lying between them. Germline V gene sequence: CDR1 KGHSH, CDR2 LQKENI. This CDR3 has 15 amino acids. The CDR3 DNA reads TGTGCCAGCTCCCTCGACAGGTTCCAGAATGAAAAACTGTTTTTT. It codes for CASSLDRFQNEKLFF.

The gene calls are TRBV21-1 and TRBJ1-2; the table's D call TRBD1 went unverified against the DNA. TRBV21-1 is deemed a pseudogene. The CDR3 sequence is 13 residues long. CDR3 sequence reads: CASRPEGDYGYTF. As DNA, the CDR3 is TGTGCCAGCAGGCCAGAGGGGGACTATGGCTACACCTTC.

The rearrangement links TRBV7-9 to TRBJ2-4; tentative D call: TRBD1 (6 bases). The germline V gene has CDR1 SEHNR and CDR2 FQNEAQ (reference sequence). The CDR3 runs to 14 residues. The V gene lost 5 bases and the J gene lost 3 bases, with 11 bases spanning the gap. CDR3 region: CASSLRGSKNIQYF. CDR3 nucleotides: TGTGCCAGCAGCCTCAGGGGAAGCAAAAACATTCAGTACTTC.

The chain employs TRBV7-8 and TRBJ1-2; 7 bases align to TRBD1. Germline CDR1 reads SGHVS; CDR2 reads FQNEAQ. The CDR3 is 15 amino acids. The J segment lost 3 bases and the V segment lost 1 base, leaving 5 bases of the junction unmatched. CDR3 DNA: TGTGCCAGCAGCTTAGTTGGACAGGCGTACTATGGCTACACCTTC. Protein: CASSLVGQAYYGYTF.

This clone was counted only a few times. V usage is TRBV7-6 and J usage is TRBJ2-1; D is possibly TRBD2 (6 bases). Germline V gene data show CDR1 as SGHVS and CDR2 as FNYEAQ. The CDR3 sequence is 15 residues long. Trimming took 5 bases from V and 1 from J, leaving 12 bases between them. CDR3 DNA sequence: TGTGCCAGCAGCCAAGGGGCGGGATCCTACAATGAGCAGTTCTTC. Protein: CASSQGAGSYNEQFF.

In nucleotides, the CDR3 is TGTGCCAGTAGCCCCTCTGGGGCTAGCGGGAAACGAGAGACCCAGTACTTC. Its translation: CASSPSGASGKRETQYF. The chain links TRBV19 to TRBJ2-5; 9 bases are a match to TRBD2. The CDR3 has 17 amino acids. Trimming took 6 bases from V and 4 from J; bases not matched to a gene: 15. Germline V gene lookup returns CDR1 LNHDA and CDR2 SQIVND (reference sequence).

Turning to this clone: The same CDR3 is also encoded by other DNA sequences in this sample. The CDR3 DNA reads as TGTGCCAGCAGCTTAGCAGGGGGTCCCTATGGCTACACCTTC. Amino acid sequence: CASSLAGGPYGYTF. The V gene is TRBV5-6, the J gene TRBJ1-2; 7 nucleotides match TRBD1. The CDR3 length is 14 residues. With V trimmed by 2 bases and J by 4 bases, 5 bases remained unmatched. CDR1 is SGHDT, CDR2 YYEEEE, per germline.

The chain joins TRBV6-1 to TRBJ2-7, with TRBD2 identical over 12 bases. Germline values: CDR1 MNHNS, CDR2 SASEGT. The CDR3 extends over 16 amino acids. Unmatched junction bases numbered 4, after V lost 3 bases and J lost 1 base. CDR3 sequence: CASSERLAGVSYEQYV. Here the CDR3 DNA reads TGTGCCAGCAGTGAGAGACTAGCGGGAGTATCCTACGAGCAGTACGTC.

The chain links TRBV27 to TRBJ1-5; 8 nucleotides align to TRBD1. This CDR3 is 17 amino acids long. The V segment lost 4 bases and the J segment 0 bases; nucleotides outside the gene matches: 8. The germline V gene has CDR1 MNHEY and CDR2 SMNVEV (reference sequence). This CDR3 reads CASSSDREIYSNQPQHF. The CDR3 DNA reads TGTGCCAGCAGTTCGGACAGGGAGATTTATAGCAATCAGCCCCAGCATTTT.

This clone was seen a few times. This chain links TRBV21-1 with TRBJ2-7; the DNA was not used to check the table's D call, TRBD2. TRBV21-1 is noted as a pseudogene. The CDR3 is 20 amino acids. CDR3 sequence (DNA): TGTGCCAGCAGCAAAAGGCGGGAGGGCCCTCCTCGCGCGGTCCTATACGAGCAGTACGTC. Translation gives CASSKRREGPPRAVLYEQYV.

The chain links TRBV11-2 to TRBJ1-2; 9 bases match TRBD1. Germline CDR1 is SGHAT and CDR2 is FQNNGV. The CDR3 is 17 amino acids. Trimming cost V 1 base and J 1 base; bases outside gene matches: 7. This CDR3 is CASSLGGQGKFNYGYTF. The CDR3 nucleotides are TGTGCCAGCAGCTTAGGTGGACAGGGGAAATTTAACTATGGCTACACCTTC.